The source of this T cell receptor beta chain is a study of CD8+CD57+ T cells in acquired aplastic anemia. To note about this clonotype: Its cognate antigen is unknown.

The germline CDR1 and CDR2 sequences are LNHNV and YYDKDF (reference sequence). V lost 0 bases and J 3 bases, leaving 8 bases between the germline ends. The CDR3 consists of 14 residues. TCR beta VDJ and CDR3 were profiled, and genomic DNA was the template. TCRdb processed the reads anew with MiXCR; each CDR3 protein has one entry. Of about 190,000 distinct CDR3 sequences listed, around 59% are singletons. Regarding the study as a whole: The study identified around 28 CD8+ CDR3 sequences shared by patients and controls. Controls and patients did not differ significantly in CD8+ Simpson's diversity.

The chain carries TRBV15 and TRBJ1-1; D ambiguous. The sequenced material came from sorted CD4+, CD8+, or CD8+CD57+ T cells (not recorded which) from PBMCs. This clonotype originated in a human donor in good health, serving as a control. Here the CDR3 reads CATSRDQLDTEAFF. CDR3 in DNA: TGTGCCACCAGCAGAGATCAGTTGGACACTGAAGCTTTCTTT.